Included here is one T cell receptor beta chain sequence, with context. This sample is part of a study of blood T cell repertoires in COVID-19. The CDR3 spans 13 residues. Per the germline V gene, CDR1 is KGHSH and CDR2 is LQKENI. The ends were cut back, 6 bases at V and 4 bases at J, with 12 bases in the middle. TCRdb's copy holds only in-frame clones and misses some; the assay was immunoSEQ multiplex PCR. The sample lists approximately 100,000 clones, approximately 69% seen once, with about 5.9% in the top ten. The receptor's source is a man of 80 years or more with acute or convalescent COVID-19. The gene calls are TRBV18 and TRBJ2-5, with TRBD1 as a possible D gene (5 bases). Material for sequencing was peripheral blood. The CDR3 bases are TGTGCCAGCTCCCCCACAGGTTTAGAGACCCAGTACTTC. Its protein is CASSPTGLETQYF.